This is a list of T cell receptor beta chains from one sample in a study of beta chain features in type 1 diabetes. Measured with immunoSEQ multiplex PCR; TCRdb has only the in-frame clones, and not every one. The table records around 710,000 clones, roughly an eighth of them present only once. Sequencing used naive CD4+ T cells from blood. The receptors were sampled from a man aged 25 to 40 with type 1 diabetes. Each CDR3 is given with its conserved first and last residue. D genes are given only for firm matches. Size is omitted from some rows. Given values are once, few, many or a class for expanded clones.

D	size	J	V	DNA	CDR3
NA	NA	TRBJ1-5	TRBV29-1	TGCAGCGTCATCGGGGCAGGGGATCAGCCCCAGCATTTT	CSVIGAGDQPQHF
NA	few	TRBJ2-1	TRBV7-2	TGTGCCAGCAGCTGGGGTGGATACAATGAGCAGTTCTTC	CASSWGGYNEQFF
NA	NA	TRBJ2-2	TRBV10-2	TGCGCCAGCAGCGAGAACATAGGGGCTGGGACCGGGGAGCTGTTTTTT	CASSENIGAGTGELFF
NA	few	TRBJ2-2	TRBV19	TGTGCCAGTAGTATCCGCAATAACTGGTCCGGGGAGCTGTTTTTT	CASSIRNNWSGELFF
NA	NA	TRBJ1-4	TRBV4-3	TGCGCCAGCAGCCGCCGGTCTGGAAGTCCAACTAATGAAAAACTGTTTTTT	CASSRRSGSPTNEKLFF
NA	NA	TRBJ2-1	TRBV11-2	TGTGCCAGCAGCTTAGTTCGACAGAACAATGAGCAGTTCTTC	CASSLVRQNNEQFF
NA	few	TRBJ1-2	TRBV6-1	TGTGCCAGCACCTACCCGGACGGAGGCTATGGCTACACCTTC	CASTYPDGGYGYTF
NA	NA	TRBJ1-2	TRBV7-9	TGTGCCAGCAGCTTAGGAGGGGCGGCCTATGGCTACACCTTC	CASSLGGAAYGYTF
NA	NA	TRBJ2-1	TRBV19	TGTGCCAGTAGGATGGGGGCACAGCGACCCTCCTACAATGAGCAGTTCTTC	CASRMGAQRPSYNEQFF
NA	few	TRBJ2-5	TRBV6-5	TGTGCCAGCAGTTACTCGACTGGGCGAGAGACCCAGTACTTC	CASSYSTGRETQYF
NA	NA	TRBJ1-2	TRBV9	TGTGCCAGCAGCCCCCCCGGCTATGGCTACACCTTC	CASSPPGYGYTF
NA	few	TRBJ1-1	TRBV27	TGTGCCACCTACAGGGCAGGGTTTAACACTGAAGCTTTCTTT	CATYRAGFNTEAFF
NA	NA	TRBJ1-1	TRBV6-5	TGTGCCAGCAGTTACTGGGGGGCGAGGGGCACTGAAGCTTTCTTT	CASSYWGARGTEAFF
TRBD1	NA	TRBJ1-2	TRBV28	TGTGCCACCTCTACAGGGGGCTCTGGCTACACCTTC	CATSTGGSGYTF
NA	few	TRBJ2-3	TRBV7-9	TGTGCCAGCAGCCCAATAGATTATACGCAGTATTTT	CASSPIDYTQYF
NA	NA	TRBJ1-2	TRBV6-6	TGTGCCAGCAGTTTCCGACAGAACTCTAACTATGGCTACACCTTC	CASSFRQNSNYGYTF
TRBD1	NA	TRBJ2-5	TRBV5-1	TGCGCCAGCAGCTTGGGTCTTAGGGGGCATGAGACCCAGTACTTC	CASSLGLRGHETQYF
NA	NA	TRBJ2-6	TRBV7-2	TGTGCCAGCAGCCGAGGGGGGACCTCTGGGGCCAACGTCCTGACTTTC	CASSRGGTSGANVLTF
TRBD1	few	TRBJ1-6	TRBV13	TGTGCCACACGGGGACAGGAAGGTTCACCCCTCCACTTT	CATRGQEGSPLHF
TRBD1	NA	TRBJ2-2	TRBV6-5	TGTGCCAGCAGTTCCAGGGGGCGCGGTACCGGGGAGCTGTTTTTT	CASSSRGRGTGELFF
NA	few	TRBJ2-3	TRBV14	TGTGCCAGCAGCCAACAACTACAGGGCACAGATACGCAGTATTTT	CASSQQLQGTDTQYF
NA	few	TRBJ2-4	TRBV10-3	TGTGCCATCAGTGAGTCGGAAGGTTGGGGCATTCAGTACTTC	CAISESEGWGIQYF
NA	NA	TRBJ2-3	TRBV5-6	TGTGCCAGCAGCCGCCGTGGAGTCACAGATACGCAGTATTTT	CASSRRGVTDTQYF
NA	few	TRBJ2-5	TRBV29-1	TGCAGCGTTTCGCGGGCGAGGGGTGAAGAGACCCAGTACTTC	CSVSRARGEETQYF
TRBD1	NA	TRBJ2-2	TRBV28	TGTGCCAGCAGTTCTCCCGGGACAGGGGCCGGGGAGCTGTTTTTT	CASSSPGTGAGELFF
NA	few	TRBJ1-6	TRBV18	TGTGCCAGCTCCCCAATGACAGGACGTAATTCACCCCTCCACTTT	CASSPMTGRNSPLHF
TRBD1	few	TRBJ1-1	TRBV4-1	TGCGCCAGCAGCGCCCAACGGGACAGGGTGTTCATCTCACGAAACACTGAAGCTTTCTTT	CASSAQRDRVFISRNTEAFF
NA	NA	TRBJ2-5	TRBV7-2	TGTGCCAGCAGCTCCGTAGGGTCTGAGGAGACCCAGTACTTC	CASSSVGSEETQYF
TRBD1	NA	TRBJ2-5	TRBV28	TGTGCCAGCGTTGGACAGGGGGTTGCCGGGACCCAGTACTTC	CASVGQGVAGTQYF
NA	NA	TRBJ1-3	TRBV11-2	TGTGCCAGCAGCTATCACGAAGCTGGAAACACCATATATTTT	CASSYHEAGNTIYF
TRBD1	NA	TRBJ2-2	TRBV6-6	TGTGCCAGCAGTACACAGGGGTACACCGGGGAGCTGTTTTTT	CASSTQGYTGELFF
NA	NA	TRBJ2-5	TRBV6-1	TGTGCCAGCAGCTATAACGGCAGGGAAGAGACCCAGTACTTC	CASSYNGREETQYF
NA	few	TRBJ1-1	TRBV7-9	TGTGCCAGCAGCCCGAAAGGTCTGAGCAGGGCTTTCTTT	CASSPKGLSRAFF
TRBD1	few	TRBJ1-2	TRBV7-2	TGTGCCAGCAGCGGGACAGGGGAGAAGGATGGCTACACCTTC	CASSGTGEKDGYTF
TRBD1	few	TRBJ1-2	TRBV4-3	TGCGCCAGCAGCCATGGACAGGGCGGCTACACCTTC	CASSHGQGGYTF
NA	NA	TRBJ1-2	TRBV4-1	TGCGCCAGCAGCCAAGGCGATTACGGCTACACCTTC	CASSQGDYGYTF
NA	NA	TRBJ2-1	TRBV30	TGTGCCTGGAGAGCACAGGGTTCTGTAAATGAGCAGTTCTTC	CAWRAQGSVNEQFF
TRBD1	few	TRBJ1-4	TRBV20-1	TGCAGTGTGGGACAGCCCGAAAAACTGTTTTTT	CSVGQPEKLFF
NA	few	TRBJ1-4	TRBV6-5	TGTGCCAGCAGACGGGGTGGCGGTAATGAAAAACTGTTTTTT	CASRRGGGNEKLFF
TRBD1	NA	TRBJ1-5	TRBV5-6	TGTGCCAGCACCCACCCGGGACAGTACAATCAGCCCCAGCATTTT	CASTHPGQYNQPQHF
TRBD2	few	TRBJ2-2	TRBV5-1	TGCGCCAGCAGCTTGGCAAGCGGGGCCAACACCGGGGAGCTGTTTTTT	CASSLASGANTGELFF
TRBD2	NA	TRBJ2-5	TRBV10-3	TGTGCCATCAGTGGCGCGAGCGGGGGTCGGGAGACCCAGTACTTC	CAISGASGGRETQYF
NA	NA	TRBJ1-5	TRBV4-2	TGTGCCAGCAGCCAAGACGTGAACGGTCAGCCCCAGCATTTT	CASSQDVNGQPQHF
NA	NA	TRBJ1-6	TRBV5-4	TGTGCCAGCGGGAGCCCCTATAATTCACCCCTCCACTTT	CASGSPYNSPLHF
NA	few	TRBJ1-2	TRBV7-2	TGTGCCAGCAGCCCTACAAATTCTGTCGGGGACAGCTACACCTTC	CASSPTNSVGDSYTF
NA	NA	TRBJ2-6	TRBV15	TGTGCCACCGGAAGGGGAGCAGGGGCCAACGTCCTGACTTTC	CATGRGAGANVLTF
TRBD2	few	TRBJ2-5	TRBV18	TGTGCCAGCTCACCCGGTAGCGGGAAACCCGGCCAAGAGACCCAGTACTTC	CASSPGSGKPGQETQYF
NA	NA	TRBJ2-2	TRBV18	TGTGCCAGCTCGCCTGAGACAGCAAACACCGGGGAGCTGTTTTTT	CASSPETANTGELFF
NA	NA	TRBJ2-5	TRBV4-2	TGTGCCAGCAGCCAAGATTACCTCGGAAGCATTCAAGAGACCCAGTACTTC	CASSQDYLGSIQETQYF
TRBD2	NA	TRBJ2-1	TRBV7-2	TGTGCCAGCAGCTCCGGGACTAGCGGCAACAATGAGCAGTTCTTC	CASSSGTSGNNEQFF
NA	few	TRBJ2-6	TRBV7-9	TGTGCCAGCAGCACCTGGGACGCACGCTCTGGGGCCAACGTCCTGACTTTC	CASSTWDARSGANVLTF
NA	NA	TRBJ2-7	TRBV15	TGTGCCACCAGCAGAGACTACACCCCCGGGAGAGGTGACAACGAGCAGTACTTC	CATSRDYTPGRGDNEQYF